The 19 T cell receptor beta chains in this list originate from one sample, sequenced in a study of cytomegalovirus exposure and HLA in healthy donors (dated by TCRdb to 2017 to 2019). The library relied on the immunoSEQ multiplex PCR assay. For the multiplex PCR, a mixture combining 60 forward primers for TCR Vbeta segments and 13 reverse primers for TCR Jbeta segments was used. TCRdb stores this immuneACCESS table with in-frame sequences only. Part of the clones is absent; in the studies checked, under half of the shortfall reflects unresolved V genes, and no reason is known for the rest. Counted in this sample were roughly 200,000 clones; around 80% of them appeared once. The ten most abundant clones make up 1.7% of the sample. Sequences were obtained from PBMCs. Source of these receptors: a man aged 40-49 years in good health and CMV-seropositive.

The chain links TRBV6-1 to TRBJ1-1; 9 bases match TRBD1. Germline values: CDR1 MNHNS, CDR2 SASEGT. J lost 12 bases, V lost 6 bases, and 8 bases had no gene match. This CDR3 spans 12 amino acids. As DNA, the CDR3 is TGTGCCAGCAGGACCGGACAGGGGAGGACTTTCTTT. Protein sequence: CASRTGQGRTFF.

The chain recombines TRBV6-1 with TRBJ1-5; D gene unclear. CDR1 is MNHNS, CDR2 SASEGT, per germline. The CDR3 is 15 amino acids. V was cut by 6 bases and J by 1 base, with 13 bases left in between. The CDR3 sequence: CASSRAPGSNQPQHF. DNA for the CDR3: TGTGCCAGCAGCCGGGCCCCGGGAAGCAATCAGCCCCAGCATTTT.

The chain carries TRBV7-9 and TRBJ2-3; D not certain. Trimming left V 4 bases short and J 3 bases short, with 11 bases between. Germline CDR1 and CDR2: SEHNR and FQNEAQ (reference sequence). The CDR3 has 14 amino acids. The CDR3 DNA follows: TGTGCCAGCAGCTCCCACATCAGAACAGATACGCAGTATTTT. Translation gives CASSSHIRTDTQYF.

The CDR3 here is CASSYQGAISPLHF. As DNA, the CDR3 is TGTGCCAGCAGTTACCAGGGGGCTATTTCACCCCTCCACTTT. This chain uses TRBV6-5 with TRBJ1-6, with TRBD1 matching 8 bases. Germline V CDR1 and CDR2: MNHEY, SVGAGI. This CDR3 spans 14 amino acids. V dropped 2 bases and J dropped 9; count of bases not matched to a gene: 3.

This clone has just a few counts. The chain couples TRBV6-6 to TRBJ2-7; the match to TRBD2 covers 9 bases. This CDR3 has 14 residues. The J segment lost 6 bases and the V segment lost 7 bases, leaving 10 bases of the junction unmatched. The V gene's germline CDR1 is MNHNY and CDR2 SVGAGI (reference sequence). The CDR3 loop reads CASTPLGTSSEQYF. The DNA of the CDR3 is TGTGCCAGCACCCCCCTCGGGACTAGCTCCGAGCAGTACTTC.

As for this clone: Relative to the germline gene, one junction end is altered; a read error may explain this. The chain carries TRBV4-2 and TRBJ2-6, with TRBD1 matching 10 bases. CDR1 is LGHNA, CDR2 YNFKEQ, per germline. The CDR3 is 18 residues long. CDR3 nucleotide sequence: TGTGCCAGCAGCCAAACGGGACAGGGGAGGGCTGGGGCCAACGGCCTGACTTTC. Translation: CASSQTGQGRAGANGLTF.

The gene calls are TRBV7-2 and TRBJ1-2; D remains unclear. Trimming took 8 bases from V and 0 from J, leaving 19 bases between them. This CDR3 is 16 amino acids long. CDR1 SGHTA and CDR2 FQGNSA come from the germline V gene. The CDR3 DNA reads as TGTGCCAGCGGCCAGAACCCCCCCGTGACTAACTATGGCTACACCTTC. Its protein is CASGQNPPVTNYGYTF.

In the case of this clone: The same CDR3 arises from other DNA sequences in this sample as well. The chain recombines TRBV27 with TRBJ1-1, with TRBD1 identical over 9 bases. Trimming took 6 bases from V and 5 from J; bases not matched to a gene: 7. Germline values: CDR1 MNHEY, CDR2 SMNVEV (reference sequence). The length of the CDR3 is 14 residues. The CDR3, as DNA: TGTGCCAGCAGCCCAGGGACAGGGCGAACTGAAGCTTTCTTT. Protein sequence: CASSPGTGRTEAFF.

The genes are TRBV19 and TRBJ2-2; 9 bases match TRBD2. Germline V gene sequence: CDR1 LNHDA, CDR2 SQIVND (reference sequence). V gave up 7 bases and J gave up 10 bases; unmatched junction bases: 16. The CDR3 spans 16 residues. CDR3 DNA: TGTGCCAGTAACCGCCTATGGACTAGCGCAACTACGGAGCTGTTTTTT. Protein sequence: CASNRLWTSATTELFF. Looking up the rest from reference TRBV19 and TRBJ2-2 gives the full variable domain: DGGITQSPKYLFRKEGQNVTLSCEQNLNHDAMYWYRQDPGQGLRLIYYSQIVNDFQKGDIAEGYSVSREKKESFPLTVTSAQKNPTAFYLCASNRLWTSATTELFFGEGSRLTVL.

V and J are TRBV5-4 and TRBJ2-7; D remains ambiguous. Germline V gene sequence: CDR1 SGHNT, CDR2 YYREEE (reference sequence). Trimming took 0 bases from V and 2 from J, leaving 12 bases between them. CDR3 size: 15 residues. CDR3 residues: CASSLGQIPTYEQYF. The CDR3 nucleotides read TGTGCCAGCAGCTTGGGGCAGATACCCACCTACGAGCAGTACTTC.

This clone was seen a single time. V and J are TRBV5-1 and TRBJ2-7, with TRBD1 matching over 7 bases. The V and J ends lost 3 bases and 0 bases, in that order; junction bases with no gene match: 6. CDR1 SGHRS and CDR2 YFSETQ come from the germline V gene. This CDR3 has 15 residues. This CDR3 reads CASSSSGTASYEQYF. In nucleotides, the CDR3 is TGCGCCAGCAGCTCTTCCGGGACAGCCTCCTACGAGCAGTACTTC.

This clone was counted a single time. The chain employs TRBV5-1 and TRBJ2-2, with a possible D match to TRBD2 (6 bases). Per the germline V gene, CDR1 is SGHRS and CDR2 is YFSETQ. Trimming pared 3 bases from V and 0 bases from J, leaving 15 bases between. The length of the CDR3 is 17 residues. For the CDR3, the DNA is TGCGCCAGCAGCTACTTTTTAGCGGAGACGAACACCGGGGAGCTGTTTTTT. Translation: CASSYFLAETNTGELFF.

A note on this clone: This CDR3 is also generated by other DNA sequences in the sample. The chain employs TRBV5-6 and TRBJ2-5; D gene ambiguous. The V end was cut by 4 bases, the J end by 5 bases, with 6 bases between. The CDR3 is made up of 11 amino acids. The germline gives CDR1 SGHDT, CDR2 YYEEEE. The CDR3 sequence is CASSLRETQYF. The CDR3 DNA reads TGTGCCAGCAGCCTTCGGGAGACCCAGTACTTC.

This clone was detected only a few times. The chain joins TRBV6-6 to TRBJ2-7; 14 bases agree with TRBD2. V trimming: 2 bases; J trimming: 7 bases; junction bases outside the gene matches: 4. Germline V gene sequence: CDR1 MNHNY, CDR2 SVGAGI (reference sequence). The length of the CDR3 is 15 residues. This chain's CDR3 is CASSYGTSGSGEQYF. CDR3 nucleotide sequence: TGTGCCAGCAGTTACGGGACTAGCGGGAGCGGGGAGCAGTACTTC.

V is TRBV25-1 and J is TRBJ2-2, with a tentative D call TRBD2 (6 bases). V lost 8 bases and J 1 base, leaving 11 bases between the germline ends. Germline V gene sequence: CDR1 MGHDK, CDR2 SYGVNS. This CDR3 contains 14 residues. In nucleotides, the CDR3 is TGTGCCAGCGTGGGGGGACTGAACACCGGGGAGCTGTTTTTT. Translating gives CASVGGLNTGELFF.

The genes are TRBV9 and TRBJ1-2, with D unresolved. This CDR3 is 14 amino acids long. Germline V gene lookup returns CDR1 SGDLS and CDR2 YYNGEE. Trimming stripped 5 bases from V and 2 bases from J, with 13 bases between. DNA for the CDR3: TGTGCCAGCAGAGCAAGCGGCAGGAACTATGGCTACACCTTC. Its translation: CASRASGRNYGYTF.

The chain combines TRBV29-1 with TRBJ1-6, with D possibly TRBD1 on 5 matching bases. The CDR3 loop spans 13 amino acids. Per germline, CDR1 SQVTM and CDR2 ANQGSEA. Trimming stripped 6 bases from V and 7 bases from J, with 13 bases between. The CDR3, as DNA: TGCAGCGTCTCTGGGGGGAGGAATTCACCCCTCCACTTT. The encoded protein is CSVSGGRNSPLHF.

V usage is TRBV6-5 and J usage is TRBJ1-2; maybe TRBD1 (5 bases). The CDR3 consists of 13 residues. Germline V gene data show CDR1 as MNHEY and CDR2 as SVGAGI. V lost 5 bases and J 1 base, leaving 8 bases between the germline ends. CDR3 protein: CASSPQGNYGYTF. As DNA, the CDR3 is TGTGCCAGCAGTCCTCAGGGTAACTATGGCTACACCTTC.

The chain couples TRBV29-1 to TRBJ2-1, with unresolved D. The V end lost 4 bases, the J end lost 8 bases, and 9 bases lay between the germline ends. From germline, CDR1 is SQVTM and CDR2 ANQGSEA. The length of the CDR3 is 11 residues. In nucleotides, the CDR3 is TGCAGCGTTGGGTTTAACTATGAGCAGTTCTTC. Its translation: CSVGFNYEQFF.